This T cell receptor (beta chain) originates from a study of cytomegalovirus exposure and HLA in healthy donors. At the level of the study: Prior work identified roughly 120 million unique TCR beta sequences in around 170 million T cells.

The PCR employed 60 Vbeta primers together with 13 Jbeta primers. TCRdb's table, derived via immunoSEQ multiplex PCR, lists solely in-frame clones and lacks some. The sample includes about 150,000 clones, about 70% of them seen just once. The TCR comes from a woman aged 60-70 years in good health and CMV-seropositive. The specimen was PBMCs.

CDR3 amino acids: CASSALGQGLGYTF. DNA of the CDR3: TGTGCCAGTAGCGCCCTGGGACAGGGGCTTGGCTACACCTTC. The chain employs TRBV19 and TRBJ1-2, with 10 bases matching TRBD1. V gave up 6 bases and J gave up 7 bases; unmatched junction bases: 8. The CDR3 runs to 14 residues. Germline CDR1 reads LNHDA; CDR2 reads SQIVND (reference sequence).